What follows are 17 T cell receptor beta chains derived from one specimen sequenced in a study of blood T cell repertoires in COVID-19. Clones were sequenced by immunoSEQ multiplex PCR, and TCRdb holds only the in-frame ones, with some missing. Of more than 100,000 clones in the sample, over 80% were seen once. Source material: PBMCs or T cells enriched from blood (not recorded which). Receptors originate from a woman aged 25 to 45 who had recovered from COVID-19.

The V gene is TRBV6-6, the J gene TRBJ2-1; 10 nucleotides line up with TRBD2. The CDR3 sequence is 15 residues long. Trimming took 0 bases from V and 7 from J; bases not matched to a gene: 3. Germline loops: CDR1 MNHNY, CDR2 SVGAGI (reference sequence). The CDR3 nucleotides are TGTGCCAGCAGTTACTCGGCTAGCGGGAGTAATGAGCAGTTCTTC. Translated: CASSYSASGSNEQFF.

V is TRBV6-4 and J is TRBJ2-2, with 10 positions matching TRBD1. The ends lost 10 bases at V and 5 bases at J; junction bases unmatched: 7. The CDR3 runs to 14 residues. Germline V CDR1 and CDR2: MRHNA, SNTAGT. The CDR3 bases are TGTGCCACCCGAGGGACAGGGGAAACCGGGGAGCTGTTTTTT. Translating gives CATRGTGETGELFF.

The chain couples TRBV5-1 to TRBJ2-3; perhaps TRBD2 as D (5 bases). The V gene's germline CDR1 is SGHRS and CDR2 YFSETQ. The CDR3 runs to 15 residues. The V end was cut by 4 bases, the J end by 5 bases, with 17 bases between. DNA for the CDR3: TGCGCCAGCAGCGATAGGACTTCACTTAAAGATACGCAGTATTTT. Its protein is CASSDRTSLKDTQYF. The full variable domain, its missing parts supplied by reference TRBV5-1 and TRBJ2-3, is KAGVTQTPRYLIKTRGQQVTLSCSPISGHRSVSWYQQTPGQGLQFLFEYFSETQRNKGNFPGRFSGRQFSNSRSEMNVSTLELGDSALYLCASSDRTSLKDTQYFGPGTRLTVL.

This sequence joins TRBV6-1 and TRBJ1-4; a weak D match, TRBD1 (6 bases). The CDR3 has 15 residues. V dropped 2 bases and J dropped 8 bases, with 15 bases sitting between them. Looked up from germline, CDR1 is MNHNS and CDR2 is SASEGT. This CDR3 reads CASSEQGGHPEKLFF. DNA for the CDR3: TGTGCCAGCAGTGAACAAGGGGGACATCCAGAAAAACTGTTTTTT.

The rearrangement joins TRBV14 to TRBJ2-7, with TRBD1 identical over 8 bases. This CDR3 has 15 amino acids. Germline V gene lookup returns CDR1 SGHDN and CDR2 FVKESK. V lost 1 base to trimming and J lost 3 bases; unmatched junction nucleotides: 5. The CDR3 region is CASSQGLGQGYEQYF. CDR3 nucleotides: TGTGCCAGCAGCCAAGGACTTGGACAGGGCTACGAGCAGTACTTC. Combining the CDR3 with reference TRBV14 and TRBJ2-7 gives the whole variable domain EAGVTQFPSHSVIEKGQTVTLRCDPISGHDNLYWYRRVMGKEIKFLLHFVKESKQDESGMPNNRFLAERTGGTYSTLKVQPAELEDSGVYFCASSQGLGQGYEQYFGPGTRLTVT.

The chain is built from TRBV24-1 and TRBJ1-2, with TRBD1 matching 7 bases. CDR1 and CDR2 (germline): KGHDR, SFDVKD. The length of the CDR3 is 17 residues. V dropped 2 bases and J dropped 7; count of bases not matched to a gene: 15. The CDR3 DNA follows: TGTGCCACCAGTGATTCCCCCCCGGGGACAGCGATTTGTGGCTACACCTTC. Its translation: CATSDSPPGTAICGYTF.

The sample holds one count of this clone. The CDR3 spells CASSSASGLANEQFF. CDR3 sequence (DNA): TGTGCCAGCAGTTCGGCGTCGGGACTAGCCAATGAGCAGTTCTTC. V gene TRBV5-6 combines with J gene TRBJ2-1; the match to TRBD2 covers 9 bases. The CDR3 sequence is 15 residues long. Germline V gene data show CDR1 as SGHDT and CDR2 as YYEEEE. Trimming took 5 bases from V and 6 from J; bases not matched to a gene: 9. The whole variable domain, filled in from reference TRBV5-6 and TRBJ2-1, reads DAGVTQSPTHLIKTRGQQVTLRCSPKSGHDTVSWYQQALGQGPQFIFQYYEEEERQRGNFPDRFSGHQFPNYSSELNVNALLLGDSALYLCASSSASGLANEQFFGPGTRLTVL.

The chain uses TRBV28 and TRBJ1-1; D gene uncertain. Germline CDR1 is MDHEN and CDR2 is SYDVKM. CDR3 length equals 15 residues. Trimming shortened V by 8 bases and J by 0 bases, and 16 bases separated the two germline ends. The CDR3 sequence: CASPPRRTVNTEAFF. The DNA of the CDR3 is TGTGCCAGCCCGCCCCGGAGGACGGTGAACACTGAAGCTTTCTTT. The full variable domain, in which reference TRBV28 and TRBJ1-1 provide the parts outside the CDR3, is DVKVTQSSRYLVKRTGEKVFLECVQDMDHENMFWYRQDPGLGLRLIYFSYDVKMKEKGDIPEGYSVSREKKERFSLILESASTNQTSMYLCASPPRRTVNTEAFFGQGTRLTVV.

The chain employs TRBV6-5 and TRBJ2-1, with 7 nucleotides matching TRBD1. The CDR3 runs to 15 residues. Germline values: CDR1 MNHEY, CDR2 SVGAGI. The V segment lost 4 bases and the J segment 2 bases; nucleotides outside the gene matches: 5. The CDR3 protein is CASSSDRAPYNEQFF. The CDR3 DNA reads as TGTGCCAGCAGTTCCGACAGGGCTCCCTACAATGAGCAGTTCTTC.

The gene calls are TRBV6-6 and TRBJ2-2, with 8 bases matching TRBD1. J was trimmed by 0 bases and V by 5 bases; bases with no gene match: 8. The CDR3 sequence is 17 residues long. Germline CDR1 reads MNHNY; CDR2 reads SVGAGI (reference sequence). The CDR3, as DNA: TGTGCCAGCAGTCCCCCCCGGACAGGGCCGAACACCGGGGAGCTGTTTTTT. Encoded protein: CASSPPRTGPNTGELFF.

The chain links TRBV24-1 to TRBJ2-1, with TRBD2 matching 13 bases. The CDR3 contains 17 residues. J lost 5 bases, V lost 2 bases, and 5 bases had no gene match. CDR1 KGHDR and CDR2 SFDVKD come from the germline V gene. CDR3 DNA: TGTGCCACCAGTGATTGGGGACTAGCGGGGACCGACAATGAGCAGTTCTTC. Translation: CATSDWGLAGTDNEQFF.

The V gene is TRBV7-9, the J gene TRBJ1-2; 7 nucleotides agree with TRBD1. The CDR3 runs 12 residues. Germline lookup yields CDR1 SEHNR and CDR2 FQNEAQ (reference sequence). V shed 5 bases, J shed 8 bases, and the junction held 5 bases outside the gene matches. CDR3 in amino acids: CASSLGQAGYTF. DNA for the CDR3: TGTGCCAGCAGCCTCGGACAGGCCGGCTACACCTTC.

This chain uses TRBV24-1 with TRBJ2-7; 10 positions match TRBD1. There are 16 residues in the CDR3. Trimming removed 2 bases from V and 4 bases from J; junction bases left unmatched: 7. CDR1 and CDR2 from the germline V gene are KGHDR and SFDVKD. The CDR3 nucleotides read TGTGCCACCAGTGATTCCTCCGGGACAGGGGTATACGAGCAGTACTTC. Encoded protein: CATSDSSGTGVYEQYF.

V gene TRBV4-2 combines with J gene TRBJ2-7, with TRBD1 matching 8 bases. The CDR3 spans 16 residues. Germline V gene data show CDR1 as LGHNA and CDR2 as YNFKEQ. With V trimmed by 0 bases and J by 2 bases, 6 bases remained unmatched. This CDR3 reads CASSQEPDRVTYEQYF. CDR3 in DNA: TGTGCCAGCAGCCAAGAACCGGACAGGGTGACCTACGAGCAGTACTTC.

CDR3 bases: TGCGCCAGCAGCTCACGGGACAGGGCATGGTCACCCCTCCACTTT. Protein product: CASSSRDRAWSPLHF. J is TRBJ1-6 and V is TRBV5-1; 9 bases are a match to TRBD1. V was pared by 3 bases and J by 10 bases, with 8 bases of the junction left unmatched. CDR3 length equals 15 residues. Germline CDR1 SGHRS, CDR2 YFSETQ.

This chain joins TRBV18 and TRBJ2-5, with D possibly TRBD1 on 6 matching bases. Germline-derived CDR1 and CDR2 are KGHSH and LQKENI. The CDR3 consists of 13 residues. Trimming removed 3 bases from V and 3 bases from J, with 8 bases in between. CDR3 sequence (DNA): TGTGCCAGCTCACCGGACAGAAAAGAGACCCAGTACTTC. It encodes CASSPDRKETQYF.

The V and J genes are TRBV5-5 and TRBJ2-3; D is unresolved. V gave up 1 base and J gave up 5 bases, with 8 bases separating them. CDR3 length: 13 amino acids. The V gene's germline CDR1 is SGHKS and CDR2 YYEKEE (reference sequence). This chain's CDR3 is CASSLQRVDTQYF. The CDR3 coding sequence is TGTGCCAGCAGCTTGCAGCGCGTAGATACGCAGTATTTT.